A selection of T cell receptor beta chains follows, all from one sample in a study of T cell clones after liver transplantation. Profiled with immunoSEQ multiplex PCR; TCRdb holds only in-frame clones, not every one. The top ten clones hold approximately 0.47% of a sample with tens of thousands of clones, over 80% of them seen once. The sequencing used CD4+ T cells from blood, collected around 42 months after liver transplant. The receptors stem from a human patient who received a liver transplant. Some T cells here may be from the graft donor. Each CDR3 is given without its conserved first and last residue. Each record gives: D gene, V gene, CDR3 protein. The D gene is left open where the match is weak.

- | TRBV5-1 | ASSGPPGNEQF
- | TRBV27 | ASSPPGENEQF
- | TRBV28 | ASKGASGYYGYT
- | TRBV6-5 | ASSTLEGSIYEQY
- | TRBV9 | ASSVSGRWETQY
- | TRBV11-2 | ASSLAGDYEQY
- | TRBV29-1 | SVAIDIYEQY
TRBD1 | TRBV7-8 | ASSSGQGIGELF
TRBD2 | TRBV7-2 | ASSFQGTSSYNEQF
- | TRBV28 | ASSLLRHGNTIY
TRBD1 | TRBV28 | ASSFGDRDYEQY
- | TRBV7-2 | ASSPIAGPLT
- | TRBV28 | ASSFWTTNQPQH
TRBD1 | TRBV7-9 | ASSPTGRGNTIY